A single sample is the source of the 16 T cell receptor beta chains below, sequenced in a study of blood T cell repertoires in COVID-19. TCRdb keeps only in-frame clones here, not all; method: immunoSEQ multiplex PCR. This table has a few hundred thousand clones, approximately 91% appearing once. The sequencing sample was made of PBMCs or T cells enriched from blood (not recorded which). Receptors originate from a woman between 40 and 55 years old who had recovered from COVID-19.

The chain links TRBV5-6 to TRBJ2-2; no clear D. The CDR3 runs to 12 residues. Looked up from germline, CDR1 is SGHDT and CDR2 is YYEEEE. V lost 3 bases, J lost 5 bases, and 5 bases lay in between. CDR3 loop: CASSSNTGELFF. CDR3 bases: TGTGCCAGCAGCTCTAATACCGGGGAGCTGTTTTTT.

The chain uses TRBV30 and TRBJ1-2, with 9 bases aligning to TRBD1. This CDR3 has 15 amino acids. The ends lost 0 bases at V and 6 bases at J; junction bases unmatched: 8. Germline-derived CDR1 and CDR2 are GTSNPN and SVGIG (reference sequence). CDR3 nucleotide sequence: TGTGCCTGGAGTGTACAGGGGGCAGTTGGGAATGGCTACACCTTC. Translation gives CAWSVQGAVGNGYTF.

The chain uses TRBV7-6 and TRBJ2-5; maybe TRBD2 (6 bases). V was clipped by 5 bases and J by 1 base, with 11 bases between them. CDR3 length: 14 amino acids. CDR1 is SGHVS and CDR2 is FNYEAQ in the germline V gene. The CDR3 loop reads CASSARTTQETQYF. CDR3 nucleotide sequence: TGTGCCAGCAGCGCGAGGACTACCCAAGAGACCCAGTACTTC.

This clone has a count of ten or more. V usage is TRBV6-2 or TRBV6-3 and J usage is TRBJ2-4; 9 bases match TRBD2. The CDR3 is 16 amino acids. Unmatched junction bases numbered 13, after V lost 5 bases and J lost 8 bases. Germline loops: CDR1 MNHEY, CDR2 SVGEGT. CDR3 in amino acids: CASSRSAGTSLYIQYF. The DNA for the CDR3 is TGTGCCAGCAGTAGATCAGCCGGGACTAGCTTATACATTCAGTACTTC.

The chain recombines TRBV6-2 or TRBV6-3 with TRBJ1-5; 7 bases fit TRBD1. Germline lookup yields CDR1 MNHEY and CDR2 SVGEGT. The CDR3 consists of 16 residues. J lost 1 base, V lost 5 bases, and 8 bases had no gene match. The CDR3: CASSRTGSRSNQPQHF. Written as DNA, the CDR3 is TGTGCCAGCAGTCGGACAGGCTCGAGGAGCAATCAGCCCCAGCATTTT.

This chain joins TRBV19 and TRBJ2-7; 7 nucleotides agree with TRBD2. The CDR3 consists of 15 residues. V lost 6 bases, J lost 4 bases, and 12 bases stayed unmatched. Per the germline V gene, CDR1 is LNHDA and CDR2 is SQIVND (reference sequence). CDR3 region: CASSLSGGSGYEQYF. DNA of the CDR3: TGTGCCAGTAGCCTAAGCGGTGGTAGCGGGTACGAGCAGTACTTC.

The table lists this clone with a few counts. The chain couples TRBV10-1 to TRBJ2-1, with 11 bases matching TRBD2. V was pared by 0 bases and J by 7 bases, with 8 bases of the junction left unmatched. CDR1 is WNHNN, CDR2 SYGVQD, per germline (reference sequence). The CDR3 loop spans 17 amino acids. The CDR3 nucleotides are TGCGCCAGCAGTGAGTCCTGGACTAGCGGGTTAGGGAATGAGCAGTTCTTC. It yields the protein CASSESWTSGLGNEQFF.

This chain uses TRBV20-1 with TRBJ1-3; D unresolved. The CDR3 sequence is 10 residues long. CDR1 is DFQATT and CDR2 is SNEGSKA in the germline V gene (reference sequence). CDR3 residues: CKGGGNTIYF. In nucleotides, the CDR3 is TGCAAAGGAGGTGGAAACACCATATATTTT.

This chain connects TRBV19 to TRBJ2-2, with TRBD2 identical over 10 bases. The CDR3 is 15 amino acids. Germline V CDR1 and CDR2: LNHDA, SQIVND (reference sequence). V lost 7 bases, J lost 4 bases, and 6 bases stayed unmatched. The CDR3 loop reads CASNPSGSGTGELFF. CDR3 DNA sequence: TGTGCCAGTAATCCTAGCGGGAGTGGCACCGGGGAGCTGTTTTTT.

The rearrangement links TRBV7-3 to TRBJ2-1; 9 bases are a match to TRBD1. Per germline, CDR1 SGHTA and CDR2 FQGTGA. CDR3 length: 15 residues. The J segment lost 7 bases and the V segment lost 5 bases, leaving 9 bases of the junction unmatched. The CDR3 reads CASSVRDRVGNEQFF. DNA for the CDR3: TGTGCCAGCAGCGTCCGGGACAGGGTTGGAAATGAGCAGTTCTTC.

The genes are TRBV6-6 and TRBJ1-1; no clear D gene. With 11 bases removed from V and 3 bases from J, the gap between germline ends came to 16 bases. Per the germline V gene, CDR1 is MNHNY and CDR2 is SVGAGI (reference sequence). This CDR3 contains 13 residues. CDR3 nucleotide sequence: TGTGCCTTCGAGTGGGGAGGAGACACTGAAGCTTTCTTT. It specifies CAFEWGGDTEAFF.

The chain links TRBV25-1 to TRBJ1-5; 9 nucleotides match TRBD1. Germline lookup yields CDR1 MGHDK and CDR2 SYGVNS. V lost 8 bases and J lost 3; bases outside the gene matches: 17. This CDR3 spans 18 amino acids. The CDR3 nucleotides read TGTGCCAGCCAGCGATTTTCCTACAGGGGGCTGAACAATCAGCCCCAGCATTTT. It specifies CASQRFSYRGLNNQPQHF. The full variable domain, in which reference TRBV25-1 and TRBJ1-5 provide the parts outside the CDR3, is EADIYQTPRYLVIGTGKKITLECSQTMGHDKMYWYQQDPGMELHLIHYSYGVNSTEKGDLSSESTVSRIRTEHFPLTLESARPSHTSQYLCASQRFSYRGLNNQPQHFGDGTRLSIL.

This chain joins TRBV19 and TRBJ1-2; 9 bases match TRBD1. Unmatched junction bases numbered 6, after V lost 6 bases and J lost 7 bases. The CDR3 totals 13 residues. Germline CDR1 is LNHDA and CDR2 is SQIVND (reference sequence). CDR3 sequence (DNA): TGTGCCAGTAGCTCACAGGGGGCGATTGGCTACACCTTC. It is translated as CASSSQGAIGYTF.

The chain carries TRBV6-5 and TRBJ1-4, with 7 bases that match TRBD1. CDR3 length: 13 amino acids. The germline gives CDR1 MNHEY, CDR2 SVGAGI. V shed 4 bases, J shed 5 bases, and the junction held 1 base outside the gene matches. The CDR3 loop reads CASSWGQNEKLFF. CDR3 nucleotides: TGTGCCAGCAGTTGGGGACAGAATGAAAAACTGTTTTTT.

The rearrangement links TRBV19 to TRBJ1-5; weak D call: TRBD1 (5 bases). Germline loops: CDR1 LNHDA, CDR2 SQIVND (reference sequence). Trimming stripped 10 bases from V and 0 bases from J, with 16 bases between. The CDR3 has 15 amino acids. CDR3 sequence (DNA): TGTGCCACAGGACGACAGCCCTATAGCAATCAGCCCCAGCATTTT. It is translated as CATGRQPYSNQPQHF.

The chain combines TRBV28 with TRBJ2-1; possibly TRBD2 for D (7 bases). Trimming removed 5 bases from V and 10 bases from J, with 18 bases in between. This CDR3 is 14 amino acids long. The germline V gene has CDR1 MDHEN and CDR2 SYDVKM. The CDR3 nucleotides read TGTGCCAGCAGTATGGAGGGGGGGGCGCGGGAGCAGTTCTTC. Amino acids: CASSMEGGAREQFF.